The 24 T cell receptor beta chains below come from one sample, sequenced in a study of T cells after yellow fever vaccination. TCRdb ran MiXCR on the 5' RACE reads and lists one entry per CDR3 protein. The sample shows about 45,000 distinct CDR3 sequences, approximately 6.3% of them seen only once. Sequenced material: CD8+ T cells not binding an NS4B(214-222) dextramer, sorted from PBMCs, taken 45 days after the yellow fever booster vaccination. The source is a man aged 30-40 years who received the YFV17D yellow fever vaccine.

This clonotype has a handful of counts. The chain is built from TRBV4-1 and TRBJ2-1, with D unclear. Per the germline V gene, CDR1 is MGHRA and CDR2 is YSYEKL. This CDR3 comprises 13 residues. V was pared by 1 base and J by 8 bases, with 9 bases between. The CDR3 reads CASSQVLGYEQFF. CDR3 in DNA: TGCGCCAGCAGCCAAGTCCTGGGCTATGAGCAGTTCTTC.

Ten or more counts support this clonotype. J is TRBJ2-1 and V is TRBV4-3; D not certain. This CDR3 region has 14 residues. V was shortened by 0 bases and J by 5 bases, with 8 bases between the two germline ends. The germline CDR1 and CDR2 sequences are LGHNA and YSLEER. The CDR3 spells CASSQDHLDNEQFF. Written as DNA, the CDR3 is TGCGCCAGCAGCCAAGATCATCTCGACAATGAGCAGTTCTTC.

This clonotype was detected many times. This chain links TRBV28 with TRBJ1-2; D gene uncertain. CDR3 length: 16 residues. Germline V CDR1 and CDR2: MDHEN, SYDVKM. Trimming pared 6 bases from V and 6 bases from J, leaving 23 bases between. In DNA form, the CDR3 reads TGTGCCAGCAGATCTCCCTTATTGGGAACATCTAATGGCTACACCTTC. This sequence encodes CASRSPLLGTSNGYTF.

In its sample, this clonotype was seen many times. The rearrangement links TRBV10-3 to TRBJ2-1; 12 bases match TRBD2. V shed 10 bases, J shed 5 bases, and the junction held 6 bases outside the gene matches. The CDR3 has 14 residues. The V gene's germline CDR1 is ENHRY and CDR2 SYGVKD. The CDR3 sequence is CATGLAGWNNEQFF. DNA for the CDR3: TGTGCCACCGGACTAGCGGGATGGAACAATGAGCAGTTCTTC.

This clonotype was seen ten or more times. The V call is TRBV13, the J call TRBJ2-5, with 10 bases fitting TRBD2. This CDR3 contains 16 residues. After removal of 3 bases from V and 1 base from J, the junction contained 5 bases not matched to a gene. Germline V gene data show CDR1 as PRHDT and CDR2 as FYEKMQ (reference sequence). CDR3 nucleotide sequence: TGTGCCAGCAGCTTTTCGCCTAGCGGGAGCCAAGAGACCCAGTACTTC. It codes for CASSFSPSGSQETQYF. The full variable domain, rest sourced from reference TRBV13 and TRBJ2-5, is AAGVIQSPRHLIKEKRETATLKCYPIPRHDTVYWYQQGPGQDPQFLISFYEKMQSDKGSIPDRFSAQQFSDYHSELNMSSLELGDSALYFCASSFSPSGSQETQYFGPGTRLLVL.

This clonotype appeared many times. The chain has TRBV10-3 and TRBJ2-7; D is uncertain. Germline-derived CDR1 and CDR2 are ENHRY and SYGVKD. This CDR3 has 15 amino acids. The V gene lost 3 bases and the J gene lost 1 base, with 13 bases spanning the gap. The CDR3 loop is CAISDLDTESYEQYF. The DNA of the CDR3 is TGTGCCATCAGTGATTTGGATACGGAATCCTACGAGCAGTACTTC.

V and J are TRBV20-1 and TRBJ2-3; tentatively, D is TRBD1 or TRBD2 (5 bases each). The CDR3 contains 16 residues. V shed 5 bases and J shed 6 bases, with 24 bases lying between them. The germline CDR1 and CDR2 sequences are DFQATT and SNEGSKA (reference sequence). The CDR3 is CSAHFLRTAEGDTQYF. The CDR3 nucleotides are TGCAGTGCTCACTTTTTACGGACGGCCGAGGGGGATACGCAGTATTTT.

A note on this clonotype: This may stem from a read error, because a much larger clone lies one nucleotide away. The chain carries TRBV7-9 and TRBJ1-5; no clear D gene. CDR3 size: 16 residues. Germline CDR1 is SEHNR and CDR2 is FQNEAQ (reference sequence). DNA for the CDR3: TGTGCCAGCAGCTCTTCGGACCCGGGCGGGAATCATCCCCAGCATTTT. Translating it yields CASSSSDPGGNHPQHF.

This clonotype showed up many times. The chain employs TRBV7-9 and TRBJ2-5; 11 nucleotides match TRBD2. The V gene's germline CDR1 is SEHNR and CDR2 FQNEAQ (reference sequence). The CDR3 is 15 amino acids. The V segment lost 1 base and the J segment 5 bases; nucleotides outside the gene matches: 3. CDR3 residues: CASSLVAGGSETQYF. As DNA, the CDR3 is TGTGCCAGCAGCTTAGTAGCGGGAGGGTCGGAGACCCAGTACTTC.

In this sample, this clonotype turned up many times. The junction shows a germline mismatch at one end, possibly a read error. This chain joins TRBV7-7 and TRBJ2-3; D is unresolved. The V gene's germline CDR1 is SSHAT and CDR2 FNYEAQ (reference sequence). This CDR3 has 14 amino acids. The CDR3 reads CASSLTTSTDTQYF. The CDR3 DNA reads TGTGCTAGCAGCTTAACAACGAGCACAGATACGCAGTATTTT.

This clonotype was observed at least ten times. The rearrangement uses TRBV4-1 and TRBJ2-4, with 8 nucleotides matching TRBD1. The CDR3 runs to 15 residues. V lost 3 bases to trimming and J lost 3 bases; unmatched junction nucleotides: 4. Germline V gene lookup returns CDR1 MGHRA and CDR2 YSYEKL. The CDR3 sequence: CASSHPTGVKNIQYF. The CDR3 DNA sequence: TGCGCCAGCAGCCACCCGACAGGGGTCAAAAACATTCAGTACTTC.

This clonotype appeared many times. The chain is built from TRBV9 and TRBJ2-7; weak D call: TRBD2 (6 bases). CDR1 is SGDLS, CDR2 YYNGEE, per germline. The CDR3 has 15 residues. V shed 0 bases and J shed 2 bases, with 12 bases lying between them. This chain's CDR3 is CASSVAGESTYEQYF. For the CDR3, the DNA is TGTGCCAGCAGCGTAGCGGGGGAATCGACCTACGAGCAGTACTTC.

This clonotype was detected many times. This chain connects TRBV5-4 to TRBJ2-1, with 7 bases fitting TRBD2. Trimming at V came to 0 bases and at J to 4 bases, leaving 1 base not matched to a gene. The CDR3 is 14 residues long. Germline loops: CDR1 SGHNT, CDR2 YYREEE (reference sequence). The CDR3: CASSLGGLYNEQFF. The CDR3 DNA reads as TGTGCCAGCAGCTTGGGGGGACTATACAATGAGCAGTTCTTC.

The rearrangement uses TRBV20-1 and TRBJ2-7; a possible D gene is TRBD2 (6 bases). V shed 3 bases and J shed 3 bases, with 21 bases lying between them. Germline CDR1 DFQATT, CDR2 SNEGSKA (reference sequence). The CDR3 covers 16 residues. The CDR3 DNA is TGCAGTGCTAGCCCCCCGGCGGGGCCGCGAGTCTACGAGCAGTACTTC. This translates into CSASPPAGPRVYEQYF.

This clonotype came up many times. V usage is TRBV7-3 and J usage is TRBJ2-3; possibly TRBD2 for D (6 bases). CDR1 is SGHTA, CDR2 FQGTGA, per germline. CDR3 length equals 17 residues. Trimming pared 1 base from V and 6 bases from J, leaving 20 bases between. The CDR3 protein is CASSLNGLPYSGDTQYF. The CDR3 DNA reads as TGTGCCAGCAGCTTAAATGGACTACCCTACAGTGGGGATACGCAGTATTTT.

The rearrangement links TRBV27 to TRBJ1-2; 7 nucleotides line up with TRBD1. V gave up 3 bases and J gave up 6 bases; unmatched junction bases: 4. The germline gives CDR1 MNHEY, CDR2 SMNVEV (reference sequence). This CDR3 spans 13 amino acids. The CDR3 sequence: CASSLTGRHGYTF. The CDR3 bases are TGTGCCAGCAGTTTGACAGGGAGACATGGCTACACCTTC.

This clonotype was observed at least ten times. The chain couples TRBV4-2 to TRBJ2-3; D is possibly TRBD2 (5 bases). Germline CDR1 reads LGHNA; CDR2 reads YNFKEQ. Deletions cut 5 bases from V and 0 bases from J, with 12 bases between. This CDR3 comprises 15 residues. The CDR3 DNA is TGTGCCAGCAGCAACGGACTTTTTAGCACAGATACGCAGTATTTT. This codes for CASSNGLFSTDTQYF.

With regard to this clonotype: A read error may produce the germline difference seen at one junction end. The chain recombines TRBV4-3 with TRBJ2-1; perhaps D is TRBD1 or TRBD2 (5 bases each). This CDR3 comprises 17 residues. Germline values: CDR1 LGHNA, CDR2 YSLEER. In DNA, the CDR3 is TGCGCCATCAGCCTTAAGGTGCCGGGGACGATTTACAATGAGCAGTTCTTC. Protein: CAISLKVPGTIYNEQFF.

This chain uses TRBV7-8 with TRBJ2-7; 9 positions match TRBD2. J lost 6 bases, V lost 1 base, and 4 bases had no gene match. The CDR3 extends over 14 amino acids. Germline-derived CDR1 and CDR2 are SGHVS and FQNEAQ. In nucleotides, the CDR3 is TGTGCCAGCAGCTTAGTGCGGGAGGGAGGCGAGCAGTACTTC. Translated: CASSLVREGGEQYF.

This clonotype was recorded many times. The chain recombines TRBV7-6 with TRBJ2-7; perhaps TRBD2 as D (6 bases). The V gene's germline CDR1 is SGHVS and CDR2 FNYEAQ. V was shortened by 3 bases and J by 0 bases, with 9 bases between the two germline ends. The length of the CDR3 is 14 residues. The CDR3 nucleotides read TGTGCCAGCAGCTTTGGGGAGGTCTCCTACGAGCAGTACTTC. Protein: CASSFGEVSYEQYF.

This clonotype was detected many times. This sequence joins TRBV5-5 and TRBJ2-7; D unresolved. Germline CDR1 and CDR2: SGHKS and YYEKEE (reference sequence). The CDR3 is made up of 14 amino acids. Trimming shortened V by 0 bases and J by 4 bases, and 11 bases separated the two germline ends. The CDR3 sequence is CASSLGLGLYEQYF. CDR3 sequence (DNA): TGTGCCAGCAGCTTGGGCCTCGGGCTATACGAGCAGTACTTC.

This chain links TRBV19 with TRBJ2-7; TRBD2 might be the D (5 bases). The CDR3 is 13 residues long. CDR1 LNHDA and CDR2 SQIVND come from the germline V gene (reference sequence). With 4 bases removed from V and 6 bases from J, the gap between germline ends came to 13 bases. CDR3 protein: CASSTASSGEQYF. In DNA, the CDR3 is TGTGCCAGTAGTACGGCTAGCAGCGGCGAGCAGTACTTC.

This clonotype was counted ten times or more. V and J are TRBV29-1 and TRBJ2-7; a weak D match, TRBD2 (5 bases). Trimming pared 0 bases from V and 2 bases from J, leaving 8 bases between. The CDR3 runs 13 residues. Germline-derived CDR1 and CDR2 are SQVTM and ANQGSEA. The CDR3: CSVEELGTYEQYF. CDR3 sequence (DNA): TGCAGCGTTGAAGAGCTCGGGACCTACGAGCAGTACTTC.

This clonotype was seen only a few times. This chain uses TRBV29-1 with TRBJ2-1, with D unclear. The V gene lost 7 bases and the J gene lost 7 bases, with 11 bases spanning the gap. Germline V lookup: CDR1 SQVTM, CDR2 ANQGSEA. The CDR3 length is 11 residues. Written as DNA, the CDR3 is TGCAGCGCCTCACGTCAGAATGAGCAGTTCTTC. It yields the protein CSASRQNEQFF.